The TCR beta chain under discussion was sequenced for a study of T cells after yellow fever vaccination. Germline V lookup: CDR1 SQVTM, CDR2 ANQGSEA. This CDR3 is 13 amino acids long. The junction had 9 bases not matched to a gene; V was cut back by 6 bases and J by 8 bases. General study findings and limits: Of the clonotypes, a small share occurred in both CD4 and CD8 compartments.

This clonotype occurred many times. Antigen: not known. A single record per CDR3 protein comes from TCRdb applying MiXCR to the 5' RACE reads. This repertoire shows about 220,000 distinct CDR3 sequences, 5.5% to 8.5% found once; its top ten account for approximately 0.99%. The chain has TRBV29-1 and TRBJ1-4, with TRBD1 matching 7 bases. The sequences come from CD4+ T cells sorted from PBMCs, collected on the day of the yellow fever booster vaccination. This sequence originates from a man aged 30 to 45 who received the YFV17D yellow fever vaccine. CDR3 nucleotide sequence: TGCAGCGTAGCGGGGGCCAGGGGGGAAAAACTGTTTTTT. It translates to CSVAGARGEKLFF.